This TCR beta chain appears in the sequencing data of a study of T cell clonality in common variable immunodeficiency. Overall study findings and caveats: Reportedly, TCR beta sequences from common variable immunodeficiency showed fewer deletions and N-nucleotide insertions.

This clone occurred many times. Its cognate antigen is unknown. The read comes to an end 3 residues before the CDR3 does, leaving the germline J gene to fill in the end. Sequencing input was equivalent genomic DNA from CVID and controls. The data were produced by immunoSEQ multiplex PCR, yet TCRdb's version contains in-frame clones alone and is incomplete. The specimen has 25,000 or so clones, none found just once. From germline, CDR1 is GTSNPN and CDR2 SVGIG (reference sequence). After removal of 0 bases from V and 5 bases from J, the junction contained 12 bases not matched to a gene. The CDR3 sequence is 17 residues long.

What was sequenced was peripheral blood mononuclear cells. This clonotype was sampled from a human donor with common variable immunodeficiency. The V and J genes are TRBV30 and TRBJ2-5; 10 nucleotides agree with TRBD2. CDR3 region: CAWSVPLAGVFEETQYF. Partial CDR3 DNA: TGTGCCTGGAGTGTACCCCTAGCGGGGGTTTTTGAGGAGACC.